The clone carrying this TCR beta chain was seen ten or more times. The antigen is unknown. TCRdb processed the RT-PCR reads anew with MiXCR; each CDR3 protein has one entry. The table records about 500,000 distinct CDR3 sequences, approximately 15% of them present only once. The germline CDR1 and CDR2 sequences are DFQATT and SNEGSKA (reference sequence). The CDR3 is made up of 14 amino acids. With 4 bases removed from V and 1 base from J, the gap between germline ends came to 11 bases. This entry belongs to a study of response to subunit inactivated influenza vaccine. Study results and limitations: New T cells are recruited in small numbers by each seasonal influenza vaccination, according to the authors' suggestion.

J is TRBJ2-1 and V is TRBV20-1; D possibly uses TRBD1 or TRBD2 (5 bases each). The input for sequencing was CD4+ T cells sorted from PBMCs, taken about 24 months after vaccination. The receptor's source is a man aged 50 to 75 who received an inactivated influenza vaccine. The CDR3 loop is CSAKDGTSYNEQFF. The CDR3 bases are TGCAGTGCTAAGGACGGGACGTCCTACAATGAGCAGTTCTTC.